This is a list of T cell receptor beta chains from one sample in a study of radiotherapy plus CTLA-4 blockade in lung cancer. Measured with immunoSEQ multiplex PCR; TCRdb has only the in-frame clones, and not every one. The sample includes more than 65,000 clones, around four fifths seen only once; the top ten take roughly 0.82%. The material was peripheral blood, obtained from a patient treated with radiotherapy plus ipilimumab. Source of these receptors: a human donor with non-small cell lung cancer who had stable disease on radiotherapy plus ipilimumab. CDR3s include the opening cysteine and the closing phenylalanine or tryptophan. A D gene is named only where the DNA matches it firmly. Size is stated for part of the rows, as once, few or many counts, or as a class when the clone is expanded.

d_gene	v_gene	abundance	j_gene	CDR3aa	CDR3nt
TRBD1	TRBV2	-	TRBJ2-7	CASSESVRGPTYEQYF	TGTGCCAGCAGTGAGTCCGTTAGGGGGCCCACCTACGAGCAGTACTTC
-	TRBV28	-	TRBJ1-1	CASSLGDGPRAFF	TGTGCCAGCAGTTTAGGGGACGGCCCGCGGGCTTTCTTT
TRBD2	TRBV7-2	-	TRBJ2-5	CASSLVLAGRETQYF	TGTGCCAGCAGCTTAGTACTAGCGGGGCGAGAGACCCAGTACTTC
-	TRBV7-9	-	TRBJ2-5	CASSLEGFGTQYF	TGTGCCAGCAGCTTAGAGGGGTTCGGGACCCAGTACTTC
TRBD1	TRBV5-1	-	TRBJ2-1	CASSLRVGQGGPGGEQFF	TGCGCCAGCAGCTTGCGAGTAGGACAGGGAGGACCAGGGGGTGAGCAGTTCTTC
-	TRBV6-1	few	TRBJ1-2	CASSESRGWNYGYTF	TGTGCCAGCAGTGAATCACGGGGATGGAACTATGGCTACACCTTC
-	TRBV28	-	TRBJ1-1	CASRHQGRTEAFF	TGTGCCAGCAGACATCAGGGGCGCACTGAAGCTTTCTTT
TRBD1	TRBV19	-	TRBJ2-7	CASSIGVTGGEQYF	TGTGCCAGTAGTATAGGTGTGACAGGGGGCGAGCAGTACTTC
-	TRBV6-1	-	TRBJ2-2	CASSRAGRGGELFF	TGTGCCAGCAGTCGGGCTGGCCGGGGCGGGGAGCTGTTTTTT
-	TRBV6-1	-	TRBJ2-7	CASSEGLGGASYEQYF	TGTGCCAGCAGTGAAGGATTGGGCGGGGCCTCCTACGAGCAGTACTTC
-	TRBV30	-	TRBJ1-2	CAWGGLRGYTF	TGTGCCTGGGGTGGCCTTAGGGGCTACACCTTC
-	TRBV18	-	TRBJ2-2	CASSPSGDHTGELFF	TGTGCCAGCTCACCAAGTGGTGATCACACCGGGGAGCTGTTTTTT
-	TRBV5-1	-	TRBJ1-1	CASSLVAGDTEAFF	TGCGCCAGCAGCTTGGTGGCAGGGGACACTGAAGCTTTCTTT
TRBD1	TRBV19	-	TRBJ1-3	CASSSSYRGGGNTIYF	TGTGCCAGTAGTTCCTCCTACAGGGGCGGCGGAAACACCATATATTTT
-	TRBV28	-	TRBJ2-2	CASRRTGAGELFF	TGTGCCAGCAGACGGACTGGGGCCGGGGAGCTGTTTTTT
-	TRBV7-9	few	TRBJ2-2	CASSGSGYHRELFF	TGTGCCAGCAGCGGATCGGGGTATCACCGGGAGCTGTTTTTT
-	TRBV27	-	TRBJ2-1	CASSPGSSGGVRNEQFF	TGTGCCAGCAGTCCTGGGAGTAGCGGAGGAGTGAGGAATGAGCAGTTCTTC
-	TRBV14	-	TRBJ2-7	CASSLLPGAPRGYEQYF	TGTGCCAGCAGCCTTCTCCCCGGGGCCCCCCGGGGTTACGAGCAGTACTTC
-	TRBV28	-	TRBJ2-6	CASVSGANVLTF	TGTGCCAGCGTCTCGGGGGCCAACGTCCTGACTTTC
TRBD2	TRBV29-1	-	TRBJ2-7	CSVVSRGSPYEQYF	TGCAGCGTTGTGTCCCGCGGGAGTCCCTACGAGCAGTACTTC
-	TRBV9	-	TRBJ2-1	CASSVDPRGKSNEQFF	TGTGCCAGCAGCGTAGATCCCCGGGGAAAATCCAATGAGCAGTTCTTC
TRBD2	TRBV9	-	TRBJ2-5	CASSVRGTSGKETQYF	TGTGCCAGCAGCGTAAGGGGGACTAGCGGGAAAGAGACCCAGTACTTC
-	TRBV29-1	-	TRBJ1-2	CSVEPGYTF	TGCAGCGTTGAACCTGGCTACACCTTC